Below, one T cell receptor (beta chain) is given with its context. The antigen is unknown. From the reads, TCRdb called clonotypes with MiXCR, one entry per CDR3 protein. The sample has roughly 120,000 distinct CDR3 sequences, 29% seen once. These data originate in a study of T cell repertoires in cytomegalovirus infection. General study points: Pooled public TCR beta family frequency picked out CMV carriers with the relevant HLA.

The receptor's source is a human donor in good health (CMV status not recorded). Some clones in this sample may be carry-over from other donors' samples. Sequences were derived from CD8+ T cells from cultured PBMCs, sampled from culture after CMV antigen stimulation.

CDR3 in amino acids: CASSFIAGATEAFF. The CDR3 coding sequence is TGTGCCAGCAGTTTCATCGCAGGGGCCACTGAAGCTTTCTTT. The chain combines TRBV28 with TRBJ1-1; D is perhaps TRBD1 (6 bases). There are 14 residues in the CDR3. V lost 3 bases and J lost 4, with 12 bases in between. Germline values: CDR1 MDHEN, CDR2 SYDVKM.